One sample yielded the 28 T cell receptor beta chains listed below, sequenced in a study of regulatory T cells in long-lasting Graves disease. Researchers made TCR beta libraries by using iRepertoire HTBI primers and running Arm-PCR on CDR3 regions. TCRdb reprocessed the multiplex PCR reads via MiXCR and lists one record per CDR3 protein. The sample holds about 420,000 distinct CDR3 sequences, 15% to 20% seen once. The time point: newly diagnosed GD, antithyroid drugs for less than 3 months. Isolated PBMC RNA provided the starting material for the TCR library. The same data also contributed to another study, on T cells in Graves' hyperthyroidism and ophthalmopathy.

The specimen was peripheral blood mononuclear cells (PBMCs), collected at new diagnosis, from a patient treated with antithyroid drugs. The receptors shown here come from a woman under 30 with Graves disease.

The J gene is TRBJ2-7, the V gene TRBV6-1; D gene unclear. With 7 bases removed from V and 0 bases from J, the gap between germline ends came to 16 bases. This CDR3 has 15 amino acids. Per germline, CDR1 MNHNS and CDR2 SASEGT. The chain's CDR3 is CASKPQATHSYEQYF. The CDR3 coding sequence is TGTGCCAGCAAGCCCCAGGCTACCCACTCCTACGAGCAGTACTTC.

There are many counts of this clonotype. This chain uses TRBV12-3 or TRBV12-4 with TRBJ2-3; a weak D match, TRBD1 (5 bases). CDR3 length: 15 residues. V gave up 8 bases and J gave up 2 bases, with 17 bases separating them. In DNA form, the CDR3 reads TGTGCCAGCGATAGGGGTAACTCCTACACAGATACGCAGTATTTT. Translating gives CASDRGNSYTDTQYF.

This sequence joins TRBV7-9 and TRBJ2-6; possibly TRBD1 or TRBD2 for D (5 bases each). Per the germline V gene, CDR1 is SEHNR and CDR2 is FQNEAQ (reference sequence). The CDR3 is 17 amino acids. Trimming took 4 bases from V and 1 from J, leaving 14 bases between them. Here the CDR3 reads CASSSYGTSSGANVLTF. The CDR3 DNA follows: TGTGCCAGCAGCTCCTACGGGACCTCTTCTGGGGCCAACGTCCTGACTTTC.

The rearrangement links TRBV14 to TRBJ2-7, with a possible D match to TRBD2 (6 bases). V lost 0 bases and J lost 2, with 17 bases in between. Germline loops: CDR1 SGHDN, CDR2 FVKESK. The CDR3 contains 17 residues. CDR3 nucleotides: TGTGCCAGCAGCCAAGATACGCGGCCAGGAGGGGCCTACGAGCAGTACTTC. Its protein is CASSQDTRPGGAYEQYF.

In its sample, this clonotype was seen many times. The V call is TRBV2, the J call TRBJ2-3; the match to TRBD1 covers 8 bases. Germline V gene sequence: CDR1 SNHLY, CDR2 FYNNEI. V trimming: 6 bases; J trimming: 0 bases; junction bases outside the gene matches: 5. This CDR3 is built from 15 residues. The CDR3 bases are TGTGCCAGCAGAGGACAGGGTTTAAGCACAGATACGCAGTATTTT. It codes for CASRGQGLSTDTQYF.

Ten or more counts support this clonotype. The chain joins TRBV20-1 to TRBJ2-1; 10 nucleotides align to TRBD2. This CDR3 spans 16 amino acids. After removal of 4 bases from V and 8 bases from J, the junction contained 14 bases not matched to a gene. Germline V gives CDR1 DFQATT, CDR2 SNEGSKA (reference sequence). In DNA form, the CDR3 reads TGCAGTGCTACCTGGACTAGCGGTCGAGTAGGGGATGAGCAGTTCTTC. This sequence encodes CSATWTSGRVGDEQFF.

This clonotype has a handful of counts. V gene TRBV12-5 combines with J gene TRBJ2-1; 9 bases align to TRBD1. This CDR3 region has 16 residues. Trimming at V came to 1 base and at J to 2 bases, leaving 3 bases not matched to a gene. Germline assignment: CDR1 LGHNT and CDR2 FRNRAP. In DNA, the CDR3 is TGTGCTAGTGGTTTGGGGGGACAGGGTGCCTACAATGAGCAGTTCTTC. Protein product: CASGLGGQGAYNEQFF.

The CDR3: CASSQDGTRVWNEQFF. In nucleotides, the CDR3 is TGTGCCAGCAGCCAAGACGGGACTAGGGTTTGGAATGAGCAGTTCTTC. The rearrangement links TRBV14 to TRBJ2-1; 8 bases align to TRBD2. This CDR3 is 16 amino acids long. From germline, CDR1 is SGHDN and CDR2 FVKESK. Trimming took 0 bases from V and 7 from J; bases not matched to a gene: 8.

This clonotype was seen a handful of times. This chain joins TRBV9 and TRBJ2-5, with D tentatively TRBD2 (6 bases). CDR3 length: 15 residues. Germline lookup yields CDR1 SGDLS and CDR2 YYNGEE. V shed 0 bases and J shed 1 base, with 10 bases lying between them. The CDR3 DNA is TGTGCCAGCAGCGTAGACCCCGGGAGCCAAGAGACCCAGTACTTC. Translated, it gives CASSVDPGSQETQYF.

About this clonotype itself: With a much larger clone just one base away, this may be a read error. The CDR3 end shows no conserved phenylalanine or tryptophan, and so a read error is likely. This chain connects TRBV7-2 to TRBJ2-3; D is perhaps TRBD1 (6 bases). V was shortened by 5 bases and J by 4 bases, with 13 bases between the two germline ends. CDR3 length equals 14 residues. Germline-derived CDR1 and CDR2 are SGHTA and FQGNSA. This CDR3 reads CASSVQGSADTQYL. The DNA for the CDR3 is TGTGCCAGCAGCGTACAGGGATCGGCAGATACGCAGTATCTT.

This clonotype was recorded a few times. This chain joins TRBV28 and TRBJ2-5, with 7 nucleotides matching TRBD2. Germline CDR1 reads MDHEN; CDR2 reads SYDVKM. The ends lost 3 bases at V and 4 bases at J; junction bases unmatched: 8. The CDR3 has 15 amino acids. The CDR3 region is CASSFPGRKRETQYF. CDR3 nucleotide sequence: TGTGCCAGCAGTTTTCCCGGGAGGAAACGAGAGACCCAGTACTTC.

This clonotype was recorded at least ten times. The V and J genes are TRBV18 and TRBJ1-1, with 9 bases fitting TRBD1. CDR1 and CDR2 from the germline V gene are KGHSH and LQKENI. The length of the CDR3 is 18 residues. The V and J ends lost 2 bases and 0 bases, in that order; junction bases with no gene match: 10. This CDR3 reads CASSPTVGTGLLNTEAFF. The CDR3 DNA is TGTGCCAGCTCACCAACGGTTGGGACAGGGTTATTGAACACTGAAGCTTTCTTT.

This clonotype has just a few counts. V usage is TRBV24-1 and J usage is TRBJ2-1; 7 positions agree with TRBD1. V dropped 3 bases and J dropped 9; count of bases not matched to a gene: 7. The germline gives CDR1 KGHDR, CDR2 SFDVKD. CDR3 size: 14 residues. In DNA form, the CDR3 reads TGTGCCACCAGTGATACGCGACAGGGCAGTGAGCAGTTCTTC. As protein: CATSDTRQGSEQFF.

This clonotype was picked up many times. As DNA, the CDR3 is TGCAGCGTGGACAGGGGGGTCAATGAGCAGTTCTTC. Translated: CSVDRGVNEQFF. The rearrangement links TRBV29-1 to TRBJ2-1; 10 bases match TRBD1. The V gene end was trimmed by 6 bases and the J gene end by 6 bases; junction bases not matched to a gene: 2. The CDR3 sequence is 12 residues long. Germline values: CDR1 SQVTM, CDR2 ANQGSEA.

At least ten counts were recorded for this clonotype. V and J are TRBV27 and TRBJ2-5, with 7 bases identical to TRBD2. J lost 2 bases, V lost 6 bases, and 21 bases had no gene match. CDR3 length: 19 amino acids. Germline lookup yields CDR1 MNHEY and CDR2 SMNVEV (reference sequence). CDR3 sequence (DNA): TGTGCCAGCAGCGAGTGGCCCCCCCAAAAAAGCGGGATGCAAGAGACCCAGTACTTC. Translated: CASSEWPPQKSGMQETQYF.

As to this clonotype: Without the conserved terminal phenylalanine or tryptophan, this CDR3 likely stems from a read error. V usage is TRBV7-9 and J usage is TRBJ2-4; perhaps TRBD2 as D (5 bases). This CDR3 contains 15 residues. Germline loops: CDR1 SEHNR, CDR2 FQNEAQ (reference sequence). V lost 1 base and J lost 5, with 12 bases in between. CDR3 protein: CASSLDEGIQNIQYV. In DNA, the CDR3 is TGTGCCAGCAGCTTAGACGAGGGCATCCAAAACATTCAGTACGTC.

This clonotype was found a few times. This chain connects TRBV6-1 to TRBJ2-1; 13 nucleotides line up with TRBD2. The CDR3 contains 15 residues. J lost 7 bases, V lost 4 bases, and 4 bases had no gene match. Germline V CDR1 and CDR2: MNHNS, SASEGT. CDR3 loop: CASSGTSGSGNEQFF. For the CDR3, the DNA is TGTGCCAGCAGTGGGACTAGCGGGAGTGGGAATGAGCAGTTCTTC.

This clonotype appeared many times. This chain connects TRBV4-3 to TRBJ2-3, with D unclear. The CDR3 totals 16 residues. V lost 1 base to trimming and J lost 2 bases, with 13 bases between them. The germline CDR1 and CDR2 sequences are LGHNA and YSLEER. The CDR3 nucleotides read TGCGCCAGCAGCCAAGTGACCAACCCCCTCACAGATACGCAGTATTTT. This sequence encodes CASSQVTNPLTDTQYF.

This clonotype was counted at least ten times. V is TRBV12-3 or TRBV12-4 and J is TRBJ2-3; 7 nucleotides agree with TRBD2. The CDR3 consists of 16 residues. V was clipped by 2 bases and J by 2 bases; unmatched bases: 7. This CDR3 reads CASSLWGGGPTDTQYF. The CDR3 region has the DNA TGTGCCAGCAGTTTATGGGGGGGAGGGCCCACAGATACGCAGTATTTT.

This clonotype was counted ten times or more. This chain links TRBV12-3 or TRBV12-4 with TRBJ2-1; 9 bases are a match to TRBD2. The J segment lost 4 bases and the V segment lost 7 bases, leaving 5 bases of the junction unmatched. The CDR3 extends over 14 amino acids. The CDR3 DNA is TGTGCCAGCATCCCGGGACTAGCTTACAATGAGCAGTTCTTC. This codes for CASIPGLAYNEQFF.

This clonotype occurred a few times. The chain uses TRBV6-1 and TRBJ1-2; the D gene is possibly TRBD1 (6 bases). The germline CDR1 and CDR2 sequences are MNHNS and SASEGT. Trimming shortened V by 5 bases and J by 4 bases, and 11 bases separated the two germline ends. The CDR3 covers 13 residues. The CDR3 DNA reads TGTGCCAGCAGTACAGGGCGATCCTATGGCTACACCTTC. Translating it yields CASSTGRSYGYTF.

This clonotype was counted ten times or more. V usage is TRBV2 and J usage is TRBJ2-1; D might be TRBD2 (6 bases). Germline-derived CDR1 and CDR2 are SNHLY and FYNNEI. Trimming took off 7 bases at V and 6 bases at J, with 13 bases between the two ends. The CDR3 spans 13 residues. DNA for the CDR3: TGTGCCAGCACGGAGGGAGTAGTCAATGAGCAGTTCTTC. It specifies CASTEGVVNEQFF.

This sequence joins TRBV12-5 and TRBJ2-1; a weak D match, TRBD2 (6 bases). The CDR3 consists of 15 residues. Germline-derived CDR1 and CDR2 are LGHNT and FRNRAP. DNA for the CDR3: TGTGCCAGCAGCGTTGACACGGGAGTAGGCTACGAGCAGTTCTTC. Protein: CASSVDTGVGYEQFF.

This clonotype was picked up a small number of times. V usage is TRBV9 and J usage is TRBJ2-7, with D maybe TRBD2 (5 bases). Germline-derived CDR1 and CDR2 are SGDLS and YYNGEE. The CDR3 totals 17 residues. V lost 3 bases and J 4 bases, leaving 23 bases between the germline ends. Here the CDR3 DNA reads TGTGCCAGCAGCGCGGGGTTAGGGCCTCAAAACCCATACGAGCAGTACTTC. Translated: CASSAGLGPQNPYEQYF.

V is TRBV6-2 or TRBV6-3 and J is TRBJ2-2; 7 positions agree with TRBD2. Germline assignment: CDR1 MNHEY and CDR2 SVGEGT. The junction had 8 bases not matched to a gene; V was cut back by 2 bases and J by 5 bases. This CDR3 region has 16 residues. CDR3 sequence (DNA): TGTGCCAGCAGTTACGACTGGGGAGGGCGGACCGGGGAGCTGTTTTTT. It translates to CASSYDWGGRTGELFF.

As regards this clonotype: Being one base from a much bigger clone, this may be a read error. J is TRBJ2-1 and V is TRBV11-3; D tentatively reads TRBD1 or TRBD2 (6 bases each). Matching the DNA end better, TRBJ2-3 makes the J call doubtful. CDR3 length: 16 amino acids. Germline-derived CDR1 and CDR2 are SGHNT and YENEEA. The CDR3 DNA reads TGTGCCAGCAGCCCCCGGACAGCGGGCCATACAAATACGCAGTATTTT. Translating gives CASSPRTAGHTNTQYF.

This clonotype was recorded a few times. A clone one base away is much larger, so this may be a read error. The CDR3 nucleotides are TGTGCCAGCAGTTTAAGACTACTAGTGGGAGACAACGAGCAGTACTTC. Its translation is CASSLRLLVGDNEQYF. The chain combines TRBV27 with TRBJ2-7, with a weak D call TRBD2 (5 bases). V lost 2 bases to trimming and J lost 5 bases, with 19 bases between them. Germline CDR1 reads MNHEY; CDR2 reads SMNVEV (reference sequence). CDR3 length equals 16 residues.

This clonotype was picked up many times. The rearrangement joins TRBV20-1 to TRBJ2-5; D perhaps matches TRBD1 (5 bases). Trimming left V 1 base short and J 5 bases short, with 8 bases between. The CDR3 is 12 residues long. The germline V gene encodes CDR1 DFQATT and CDR2 SNEGSKA (reference sequence). The CDR3 loop is CSARAQGETQYF. The CDR3 DNA follows: TGCAGTGCTAGAGCCCAGGGCGAGACCCAGTACTTC.